A single sample gave rise to the 16 T cell receptor beta chains below, sequenced in a study of sequential checkpoint blockade in melanoma. Treatment noted: randomized to nivolumab then ipilimumab (arm A) or the reverse (arm B). Assay: immunoSEQ multiplex PCR; the TCRdb copy retains only in-frame clones and omits some. The sample yields about 10,000 clones, roughly 24% seen once. Sequenced material: tumor tissue (inferred from file names), taken from a patient given nivolumab and ipilimumab in sequence. These receptors all come from a human donor with melanoma.

The chain has TRBV19 and TRBJ2-1; TRBD2 matches 8 bases. CDR1 LNHDA and CDR2 SQIVND come from the germline V gene (reference sequence). V was pared by 6 bases and J by 6 bases, with 7 bases of the junction left unmatched. The CDR3 runs to 14 residues. Here the CDR3 reads CASSGGDPLNEQFF. DNA of the CDR3: TGTGCCAGTAGCGGGGGGGACCCTCTCAATGAGCAGTTCTTC.

Many counts were recorded for this clone. The V call is TRBV7-1, the J call TRBJ2-5; D possibly corresponds to TRBD2 (5 bases). TRBV7-1 falls under the ORF class, with uncertain function. The CDR3 runs to 13 residues. V was trimmed by 5 bases and J by 9 bases, leaving 16 bases between them. The DNA for the CDR3 is TGTGCCAGCAGCCTCCTTTCTTCCGGGGCCCAGTACTTC. Translating it yields CASSLLSSGAQYF.

The genes are TRBV10-3 and TRBJ2-7; D remains ambiguous. This CDR3 has 14 amino acids. V dropped 0 bases and J dropped 2 bases, with 8 bases sitting between them. Germline CDR1 ENHRY, CDR2 SYGVKD. CDR3: CAISESLTPYEQYF. The CDR3 DNA reads TGTGCCATCAGTGAGTCGCTAACGCCCTACGAGCAGTACTTC.

This clone was recorded a few times. V gene TRBV28 combines with J gene TRBJ2-7; tentative D call: TRBD1 (6 bases). CDR1 is MDHEN and CDR2 is SYDVKM in the germline V gene. CDR3 length: 15 amino acids. V gave up 6 bases and J gave up 2 bases, with 17 bases separating them. The DNA of the CDR3 is TGTGCCAGCAGCCGATTACAGGGTGGGACCTACGAGCAGTACTTC. Residues: CASSRLQGGTYEQYF. The full variable domain, its missing parts supplied by reference TRBV28 and TRBJ2-7, is DVKVTQSSRYLVKRTGEKVFLECVQDMDHENMFWYRQDPGLGLRLIYFSYDVKMKEKGDIPEGYSVSREKKERFSLILESASTNQTSMYLCASSRLQGGTYEQYFGPGTRLTVT.

The V and J genes are TRBV19 and TRBJ1-2; D ambiguous. Trimming stripped 4 bases from V and 4 bases from J, with 13 bases between. Germline CDR1 and CDR2: LNHDA and SQIVND (reference sequence). This CDR3 spans 14 amino acids. Here the CDR3 DNA reads TGTGCCAGTAGTACGGGCGGTCTAGTCTATGGCTACACCTTC. This codes for CASSTGGLVYGYTF.

This clone was seen ten or more times. This chain uses TRBV7-2 with TRBJ2-1; 12 bases match TRBD1. CDR1 and CDR2 (germline): SGHTA, FQGNSA. The junction had 16 bases not matched to a gene; V was cut back by 0 bases and J by 1 base. This CDR3 is built from 22 residues. The CDR3 here is CASSLADGGTGGYSLSYNEQFF. CDR3 nucleotides: TGTGCCAGCAGCTTAGCCGACGGCGGGACAGGGGGCTATTCTCTATCCTACAATGAGCAGTTCTTC.

V gene TRBV18 combines with J gene TRBJ2-7; D is possibly TRBD1 (6 bases). Trimming took 5 bases from V and 6 from J, leaving 17 bases between them. The length of the CDR3 is 14 residues. The V gene's germline CDR1 is KGHSH and CDR2 LQKENI. CDR3 sequence: CASSAGTQAGEQYF. DNA of the CDR3: TGTGCCAGCTCAGCCGGGACACAGGCGGGCGAGCAGTACTTC.

Only a few counts were recorded for this clone. The V call is TRBV7-6, the J call TRBJ1-5; no clear D gene. The CDR3 totals 14 residues. V was clipped by 3 bases and J by 4 bases, with 10 bases between them. CDR1 is SGHVS, CDR2 FNYEAQ, per germline. CDR3 protein: CASSLDGVNQPQHF. In nucleotides, the CDR3 is TGTGCCAGCAGCTTGGACGGAGTTAATCAGCCCCAGCATTTT.

The chain links TRBV7-1 to TRBJ2-5; D ambiguous. TRBV7-1 is known as an ORF, though its function is uncertain. The V and J ends lost 5 bases and 4 bases respectively, with 11 bases between them. CDR3 length equals 13 residues. CDR3 DNA sequence: TGTGCCAGCAGCCGTGCACCCGGAGAGACCCAGTACTTC. It specifies CASSRAPGETQYF.

This clone was detected many times. The gene calls are TRBV11-3 and TRBJ2-7; TRBD2 agrees at 13 bases. The CDR3 totals 17 residues. Germline trimming cut 4 bases from V and 7 bases from J; bases unmatched to any gene: 13. Germline V gives CDR1 SGHNT, CDR2 YENEEA. CDR3 amino acids: CASSWTSGGARGWEQYF. DNA for the CDR3: TGTGCCAGCAGCTGGACTAGCGGGGGCGCCAGGGGATGGGAGCAGTACTTC.

A few counts support this clone. The junction shows a germline mismatch at one end, possibly a read error. The CDR3 reads CAISVGTGATDGYTF. As DNA, the CDR3 is TGTGCCATCAGTGTTGGGACAGGGGCAACGGACGGCTACACCTTC. This chain links TRBV6-8 with TRBJ1-2, with 10 bases that match TRBD1. CDR1 and CDR2 (germline): MNHGY, SAAAGT. This CDR3 has 15 amino acids.

This clone has more than one count but fewer than ten. The CDR3, as DNA: TGTGCCAGCAGTACAGGGTACCAACAGGACAAGCAGTACTTC. It encodes CASSTGYQQDKQYF. The rearrangement links TRBV6-8 to TRBJ2-7, with a possible D match to TRBD1 (6 bases). Trimming took off 5 bases at V and 8 bases at J, with 19 bases between the two ends. Germline V lookup: CDR1 MNHGY, CDR2 SAAAGT. The CDR3 runs to 14 residues.

V usage is TRBV1 and J usage is TRBJ2-3; the table's D call, TRBD2, was not checked against the DNA. TRBV1 is labeled a pseudogene. The CDR3 has 14 amino acids. The CDR3 nucleotides are TGCGCCAGCAGCTCGGGGGGGTACACAGATACGCAGTATTTT. Protein: CASSSGGYTDTQYF.

The CDR3 loop is CASSIFQGVYSNQPQHF. DNA of the CDR3: TGTGCCAGTAGTATCTTTCAGGGAGTATATAGCAATCAGCCCCAGCATTTT. The chain employs TRBV19 and TRBJ1-5, with D possibly being TRBD1 (5 bases). Trimming removed 3 bases at V and 0 bases at J, with 15 bases between. This CDR3 is 17 amino acids long. From germline, CDR1 is LNHDA and CDR2 SQIVND (reference sequence). The variable domain in full, completed from reference TRBV19 and TRBJ1-5, reads DGGITQSPKYLFRKEGQNVTLSCEQNLNHDAMYWYRQDPGQGLRLIYYSQIVNDFQKGDIAEGYSVSREKKESFPLTVTSAQKNPTAFYLCASSIFQGVYSNQPQHFGDGTRLSIL.

The chain uses TRBV30 and TRBJ1-3, with D uncertain. The V gene's germline CDR1 is GTSNPN and CDR2 SVGIG (reference sequence). Trimming shortened V by 1 base and J by 2 bases, and 12 bases separated the two germline ends. The CDR3 runs to 15 residues. DNA of the CDR3: TGTGCCTGGAGTGGACGACTTACGCCTGGAAACACCATATATTTT. Translated, it gives CAWSGRLTPGNTIYF.

The CDR3 nucleotides read TGTGCCAGCAGGAGGGACAGGGGGAATGAGCAGTTCTTC. It encodes CASRRDRGNEQFF. The rearrangement joins TRBV9 to TRBJ2-1; 11 nucleotides match TRBD1. The germline V gene encodes CDR1 SGDLS and CDR2 YYNGEE. J gave up 7 bases and V 5 bases, and 2 bases lay outside the gene matches. The CDR3 is made up of 13 amino acids.